A single sample is the source of the 5 T cell receptor beta chains below, sequenced in a study of cytomegalovirus exposure and HLA in healthy donors. A multiplex PCR was run with 60 Vbeta primers and 13 Jbeta primers. The data were produced by immunoSEQ multiplex PCR, yet TCRdb's version contains in-frame clones alone and is incomplete. The table lists approximately 130,000 clones, over 60% of them singletons, with more than 3% in the top ten. Material: PBMCs. Receptor source: a man aged 25 to 40 in good health and CMV-seronegative.

V gene TRBV10-3 combines with J gene TRBJ1-2, with D unresolved. Trimming stripped 8 bases from V and 4 bases from J, with 11 bases between. Germline V CDR1 and CDR2: ENHRY, SYGVKD. This CDR3 has 12 residues. CDR3 residues: CAIAVTAYGYTF. CDR3 in DNA: TGTGCCATCGCAGTAACCGCCTATGGCTACACCTTC.

The V call is TRBV6-1, the J call TRBJ2-5, with a possible D match to TRBD1 (6 bases). The CDR3 has 12 residues. CDR1 is MNHNS, CDR2 SASEGT, per germline. Trimming removed 6 bases from V and 5 bases from J, with 10 bases in between. CDR3 in DNA: TGTGCCAGCAGACGAGACAGGGAGACCCAGTACTTC. This translates into CASRRDRETQYF.

This clone was counted once. The chain has TRBV7-3 and TRBJ2-1, with D maybe TRBD2 (5 bases). This CDR3 has 12 residues. V lost 3 bases and J lost 7, with 7 bases in between. Germline V gene sequence: CDR1 SGHTA, CDR2 FQGTGA. CDR3 nucleotide sequence: TGTGCCAGCAGCTTGGGGAGTAATGAGCAGTTCTTC. This translates into CASSLGSNEQFF.

CDR3 protein: CASSLAGVWAEQYF. The CDR3 region has the DNA TGTGCCAGCAGCTTAGCCGGGGTCTGGGCCGAGCAGTACTTC. The chain recombines TRBV7-9 with TRBJ2-7; TRBD2 might be the D (5 bases). This CDR3 has 14 residues. Trimming cost V 0 bases and J 6 bases, with 12 bases left between them. Germline V lookup: CDR1 SEHNR, CDR2 FQNEAQ (reference sequence). Looking up the rest from reference TRBV7-9 and TRBJ2-7 gives the full variable domain: DTGVSQNPRHKITKRGQNVTFRCDPISEHNRLYWYRQTLGQGPEFLTYFQNEAQLEKSRLLSDRFSAERPKGSFSTLEIQRTEQGDSAMYLCASSLAGVWAEQYFGPGTRLTVT.

The chain has TRBV7-9 and TRBJ2-2, with D tentatively TRBD1 (5 bases). Per the germline V gene, CDR1 is SEHNR and CDR2 is FQNEAQ (reference sequence). The CDR3 spans 16 residues. Trimming shortened V by 4 bases and J by 4 bases, and 16 bases separated the two germline ends. The CDR3 protein is CASSSSDLQGTGELFF. The CDR3 nucleotides read TGTGCCAGCAGCTCATCCGATCTCCAGGGCACCGGGGAGCTGTTTTTT.